In its sample, the clone carrying this T cell receptor (beta chain) was seen many times. Its matching antigen is unknown. The data derive from a study of T cells after posttransplantation cyclophosphamide. Profiled with immunoSEQ multiplex PCR; TCRdb holds only in-frame clones, not every one. The sample yields approximately 2,300 clones, without any singletons. Study-wide findings and caveats: Donor-recipient repertoire similarity was low at 1-2 months, rising over year one. Recipient CMV seropositivity and CMV reactivation strongly tracked TRB clonality. Skin or GI-infiltrating T cells shared few TRB sequences with blood.

Cyclophosphamide on days +3 and +4 followed busulfan-fludarabine conditioning and a marrow graft. The origin of this receptor is a female patient over 55 who received an allogeneic stem cell transplant from an unrelated donor, was CMV-positive, and had acute GVHD only. Some T cells may have originated in the graft donor. This specimen consisted of PBMCs, obtained after an allogeneic stem cell transplant with post-transplant cyclophosphamide.

The CDR3 DNA sequence: TGTGCCAGCAGTAAGGGACAGGGAAGATTCGGGACCTTC. Its translation is CASSKGQGRFGTF. The chain joins TRBV6-2 or TRBV6-3 to TRBJ1-2, with 9 bases fitting TRBD1. The length of the CDR3 is 13 residues. Germline-derived CDR1 and CDR2 are MNHEY and SVGEGT. V dropped 5 bases and J dropped 14; count of bases not matched to a gene: 12.